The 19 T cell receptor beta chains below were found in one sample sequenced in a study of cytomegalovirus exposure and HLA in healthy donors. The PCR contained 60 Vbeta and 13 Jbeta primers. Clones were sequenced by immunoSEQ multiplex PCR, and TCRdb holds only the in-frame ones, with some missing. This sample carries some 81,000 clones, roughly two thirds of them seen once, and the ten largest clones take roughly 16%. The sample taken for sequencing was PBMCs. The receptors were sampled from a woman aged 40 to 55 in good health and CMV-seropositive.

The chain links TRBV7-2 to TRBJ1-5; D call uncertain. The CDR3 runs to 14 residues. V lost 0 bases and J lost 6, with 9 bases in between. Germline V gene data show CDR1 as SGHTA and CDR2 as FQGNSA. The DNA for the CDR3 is TGTGCCAGCAGCTTAGCGCGGGATACTCAGCCCCAGCATTTT. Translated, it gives CASSLARDTQPQHF.

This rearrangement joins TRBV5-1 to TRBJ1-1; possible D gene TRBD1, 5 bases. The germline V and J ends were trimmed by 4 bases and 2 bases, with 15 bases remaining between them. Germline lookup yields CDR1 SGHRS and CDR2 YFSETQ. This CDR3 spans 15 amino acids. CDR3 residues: CASSLGHRINTEAFF. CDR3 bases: TGCGCCAGCAGCCTAGGACATCGTATAAACACTGAAGCTTTCTTT.

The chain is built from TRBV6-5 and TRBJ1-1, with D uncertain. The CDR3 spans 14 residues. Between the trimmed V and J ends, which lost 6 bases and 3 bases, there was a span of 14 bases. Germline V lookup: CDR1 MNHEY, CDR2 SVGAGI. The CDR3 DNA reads TGTGCCAGCAGCTCCATGGTGGCGGACACTGAAGCTTTCTTT. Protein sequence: CASSSMVADTEAFF.

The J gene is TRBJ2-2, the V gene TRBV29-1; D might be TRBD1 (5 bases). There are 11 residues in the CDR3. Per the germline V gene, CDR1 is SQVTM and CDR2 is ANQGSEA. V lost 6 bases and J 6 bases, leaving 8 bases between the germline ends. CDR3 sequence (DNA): TGCAGCGTAGGGGAAGCCGGGGAGCTGTTTTTT. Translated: CSVGEAGELFF.

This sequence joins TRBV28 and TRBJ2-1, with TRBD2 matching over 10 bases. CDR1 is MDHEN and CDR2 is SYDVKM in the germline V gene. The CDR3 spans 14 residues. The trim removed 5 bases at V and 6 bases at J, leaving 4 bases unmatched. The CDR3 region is CASSPGTSVNEQFF. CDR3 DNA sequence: TGTGCCAGCAGTCCCGGGACTAGCGTCAATGAGCAGTTCTTC.

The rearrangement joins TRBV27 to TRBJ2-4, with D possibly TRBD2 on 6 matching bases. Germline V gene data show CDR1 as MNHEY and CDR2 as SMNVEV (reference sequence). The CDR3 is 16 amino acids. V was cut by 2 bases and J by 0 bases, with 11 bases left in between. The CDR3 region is CASSLGGVLAKNIQYF. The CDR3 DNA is TGTGCCAGCAGTTTAGGCGGGGTCCTAGCCAAAAACATTCAGTACTTC.

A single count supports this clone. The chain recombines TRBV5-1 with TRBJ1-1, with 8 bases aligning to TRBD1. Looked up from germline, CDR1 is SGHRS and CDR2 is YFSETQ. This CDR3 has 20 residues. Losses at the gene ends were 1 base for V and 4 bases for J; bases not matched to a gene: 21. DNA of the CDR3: TGCGCCAGCAGCTTGCCACAGAATATACCGGGACAGGTGATTGGCACTGAAGCTTTCTTT. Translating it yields CASSLPQNIPGQVIGTEAFF.

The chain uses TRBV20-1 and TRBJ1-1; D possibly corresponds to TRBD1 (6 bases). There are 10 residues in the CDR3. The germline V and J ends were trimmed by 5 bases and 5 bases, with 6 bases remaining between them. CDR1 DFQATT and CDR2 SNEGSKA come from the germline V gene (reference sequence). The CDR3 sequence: CSAGQTEAFF. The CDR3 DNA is TGCAGTGCTGGACAGACTGAAGCTTTCTTT.

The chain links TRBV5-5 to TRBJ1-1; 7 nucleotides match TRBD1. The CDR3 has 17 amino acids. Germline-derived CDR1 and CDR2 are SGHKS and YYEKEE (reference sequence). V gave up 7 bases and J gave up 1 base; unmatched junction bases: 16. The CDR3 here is CASGGYTGVRGNTEAFF. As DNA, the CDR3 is TGTGCCAGCGGCGGGTATACAGGGGTGAGAGGGAACACTGAAGCTTTCTTT.

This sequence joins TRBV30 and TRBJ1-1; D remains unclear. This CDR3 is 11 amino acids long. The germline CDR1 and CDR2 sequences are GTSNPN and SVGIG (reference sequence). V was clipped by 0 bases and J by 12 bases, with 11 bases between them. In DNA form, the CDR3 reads TGTGCCTGGAGTGTACTTTCTTTTCCTTTCTTT. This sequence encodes CAWSVLSFPFF.

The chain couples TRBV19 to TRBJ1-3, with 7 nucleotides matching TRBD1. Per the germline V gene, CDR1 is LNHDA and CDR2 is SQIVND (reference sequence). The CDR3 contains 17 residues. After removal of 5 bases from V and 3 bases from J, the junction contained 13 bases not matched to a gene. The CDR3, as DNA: TGTGCCAGTAGTTTCCGGGACAGCGGGCCTGGTGGAAACACCATATATTTT. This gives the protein CASSFRDSGPGGNTIYF.

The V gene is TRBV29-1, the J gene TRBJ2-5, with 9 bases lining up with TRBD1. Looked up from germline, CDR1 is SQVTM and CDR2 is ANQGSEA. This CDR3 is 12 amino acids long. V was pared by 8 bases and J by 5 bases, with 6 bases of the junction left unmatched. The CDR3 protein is CSHITGGETQYF. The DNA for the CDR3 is TGCAGCCATATTACAGGGGGCGAGACCCAGTACTTC.

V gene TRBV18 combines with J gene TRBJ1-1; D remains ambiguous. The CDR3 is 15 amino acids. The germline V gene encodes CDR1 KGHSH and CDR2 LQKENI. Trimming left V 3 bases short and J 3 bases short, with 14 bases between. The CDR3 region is CASSPLNSRDTEAFF. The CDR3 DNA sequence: TGTGCCAGCTCACCGTTAAACTCGCGGGACACTGAAGCTTTCTTT.

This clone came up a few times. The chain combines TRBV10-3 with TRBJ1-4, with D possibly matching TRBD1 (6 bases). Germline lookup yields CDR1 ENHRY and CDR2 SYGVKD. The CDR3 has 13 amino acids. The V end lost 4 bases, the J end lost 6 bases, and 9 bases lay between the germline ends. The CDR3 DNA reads TGTGCCATCAGTGCGGGGGGCGATGAAAAACTGTTTTTT. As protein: CAISAGGDEKLFF.

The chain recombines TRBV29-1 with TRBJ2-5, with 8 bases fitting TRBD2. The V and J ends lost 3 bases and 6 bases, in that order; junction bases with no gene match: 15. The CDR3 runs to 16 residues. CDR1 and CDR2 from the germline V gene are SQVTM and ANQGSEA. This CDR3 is CSVDGLAGGDLKTQYF. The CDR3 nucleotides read TGCAGCGTTGACGGGCTAGCGGGTGGAGACCTCAAGACCCAGTACTTC.

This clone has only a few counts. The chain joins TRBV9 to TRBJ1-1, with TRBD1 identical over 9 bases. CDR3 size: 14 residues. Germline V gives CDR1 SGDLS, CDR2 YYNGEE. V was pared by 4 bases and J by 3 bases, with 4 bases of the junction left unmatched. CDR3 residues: CASSFTGGDTEAFF. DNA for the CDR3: TGTGCCAGCAGCTTTACAGGGGGCGACACTGAAGCTTTCTTT.

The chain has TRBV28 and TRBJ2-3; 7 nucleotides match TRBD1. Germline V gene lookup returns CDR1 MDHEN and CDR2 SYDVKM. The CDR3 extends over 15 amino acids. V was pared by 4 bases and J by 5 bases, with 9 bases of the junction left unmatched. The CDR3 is CASSSQGVRGDTQYF. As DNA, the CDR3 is TGTGCCAGCAGTTCTCAGGGGGTGAGGGGAGATACGCAGTATTTT.

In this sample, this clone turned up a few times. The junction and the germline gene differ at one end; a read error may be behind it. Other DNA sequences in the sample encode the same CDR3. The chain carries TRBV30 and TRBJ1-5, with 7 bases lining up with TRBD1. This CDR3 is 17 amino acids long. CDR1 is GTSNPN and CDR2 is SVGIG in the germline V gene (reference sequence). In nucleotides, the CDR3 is TGTGCCTGGAGTGCACAGGGGTCACTGGGGGGCAATCACCCCCAGCATTTT. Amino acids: CAWSAQGSLGGNHPQHF.

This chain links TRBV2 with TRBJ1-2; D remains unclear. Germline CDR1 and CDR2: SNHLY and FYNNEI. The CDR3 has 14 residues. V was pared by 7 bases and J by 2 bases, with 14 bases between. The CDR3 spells CASTENYLNYGYTF. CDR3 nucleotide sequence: TGTGCCAGCACAGAAAACTATCTAAACTATGGCTACACCTTC.